These T cell receptor beta chains were read from a single sample in a study of T cell responses to AZD1222 COVID-19 vaccine. Using immunoSEQ multiplex PCR, the repertoire was profiled, and TCRdb retains in-frame clones only, with some absent. The data contain about 120,000 clones, over 75% of them seen just once; the ten biggest clones take up around a sixth. The input for sequencing was peripheral blood, taken on day 0 of MenACWY control vaccination. Every receptor here comes from an adult in good health. Each CDR3 is given with its conserved first and last residue. Fields, in order: V gene, D gene, J gene, clone size, CDR3 DNA, CDR3 protein. D genes are given only for firm matches. Rows give clone size only sometimes, using once, few, many, or a class for an expanded clone.

>TRBV4-1|NA|TRBJ1-3|NA
TGCGCCAGCAGCCAAGATGGGACCTCTGGAAACACCATATATTTT
CASSQDGTSGNTIYF
>TRBV2|NA|TRBJ1-4|NA
TGTGCCAGCTTTAATGAAAAACTGTTTTTT
CASFNEKLFF
>TRBV30|TRBD1|TRBJ2-1|NA
TGTGCCTGGAGTAGGGACAGGGGAAATGAGCAGTTCTTC
CAWSRDRGNEQFF
>TRBV6-1|NA|TRBJ1-2|few
TGTGCCAGCAGTGGAAGATCCGCAGGAAGTAACTATGGCTACACCTTC
CASSGRSAGSNYGYTF
>TRBV6-5|NA|TRBJ2-2|NA
TGTGCCAGCAGTTACGGGCTGCTCAACACCGGGGAGCTGTTTTTT
CASSYGLLNTGELFF
>TRBV7-6|NA|TRBJ1-5|NA
TGTGCCAGCTCTTCGGGTAGAGAGCCCCAGCATTTT
CASSSGREPQHF
>TRBV19|NA|TRBJ1-3|many
TGTGCCGCCGGGGCACACTCTGGAAACACCATATATTTT
CAAGAHSGNTIYF
>TRBV24-1|TRBD1|TRBJ1-2|NA
TGTGCCTCGAGTGACAGGGAAGGGAGCTACACCTTC
CASSDREGSYTF
>TRBV5-1|NA|TRBJ1-2|NA
TGCGCCAGCAGGCTAGGGCTTTCTAACTATGGCTACACCTTC
CASRLGLSNYGYTF
>TRBV6-5|NA|TRBJ2-7|NA
TGTGCCAGCAGTTACTCGAAGGGTCCCAACGAGCAGTACTTC
CASSYSKGPNEQYF
>TRBV6-5|NA|TRBJ1-2|NA
TGTGCCACCCAAAAAGATTGGAACTATGGCTACACCTTC
CATQKDWNYGYTF
>TRBV18|NA|TRBJ2-1|NA
TGTGCCAGCGGACCGTCGAGCGGGACAGCCTACAATGAGCAGTTCTTC
CASGPSSGTAYNEQFF
>TRBV7-3|TRBD2|TRBJ2-1|NA
TGTGCCAGCAGCGTCGGACTAGCAAAAAACAATGAGCAGTTCTTC
CASSVGLAKNNEQFF
>TRBV5-1|TRBD2|TRBJ2-1|NA
TGCGCCAGCAGTACTAGCGGTAGCTCCTACAATGAGCAGTTCTTC
CASSTSGSSYNEQFF
>TRBV10-1|TRBD2|TRBJ2-2|NA
TGCGCCAGCAGTAGAACGACTAGTGGCGGGAGGGCCAGCGCCGGGGAGCTGTTTTTT
CASSRTTSGGRASAGELFF
>TRBV11-3|NA|TRBJ2-5|NA
TGTGCCAGCAGCTTAAGTCCTGAGGGGACCCAGTACTTC
CASSLSPEGTQYF
>TRBV25-1|NA|TRBJ1-1|NA
TGTGCCAGCAGATTGACAGGGAACACTGAAGCTTTCTTT
CASRLTGNTEAFF
>TRBV9|TRBD2|TRBJ2-1|NA
TGTGCCAGCAGCGTAGGGGGACTAGCAGGTGGGTATCGGAATGAGCAGTTCTTC
CASSVGGLAGGYRNEQFF
>TRBV7-3|NA|TRBJ2-2|NA
TGTGCCAGCAGCAACAGGGCGGGGAACACCGGGGAGCTGTTTTTT
CASSNRAGNTGELFF
>TRBV7-9|NA|TRBJ2-7|NA
TGTGCCAGCAGCTTAGCAGGGGGTAACTACGAGCAGTACTTC
CASSLAGGNYEQYF
>TRBV11-2|NA|TRBJ2-7|NA
TGTGCCAGCAGCTTCGGCGATTCGGCGCAGTACTTC
CASSFGDSAQYF
>TRBV10-2|TRBD1|TRBJ1-1|NA
TGCGCCAGCAGTGAAGGGACAGGGGCGAGGGAGTTCTTCTTT
CASSEGTGAREFFF
>TRBV5-1|NA|TRBJ1-2|NA
TGCGCCAGCAGCACAGGTACAGGGATTTCTTTGGGCTACACCTTC
CASSTGTGISLGYTF
>TRBV6-2/TRBV6-3|NA|TRBJ1-4|NA
TGTGCCAGCAGTTATCCGCGGGTCGAAAAACTGTTTTTT
CASSYPRVEKLFF
>TRBV2|NA|TRBJ2-7|once
TGTGCCAGCAGTGGCCCGGGACCGGAACGCTACGAGCAGTACTTC
CASSGPGPERYEQYF
>TRBV5-4|TRBD2|TRBJ2-3|NA
TGTGCCAGCAGCTTGGGTCTAGCGGGAGCAGATACGCAGTATTTT
CASSLGLAGADTQYF
>TRBV6-5|TRBD1|TRBJ1-3|NA
TGTGCCAGCAGTTATCGGACAGGACTCTCTGGAAACACCATATATTTT
CASSYRTGLSGNTIYF
>TRBV20-1|NA|TRBJ2-1|NA
TGCAGTGCTAGAGTCACGGTAGAGCAGTTCTTC
CSARVTVEQFF
>TRBV7-2|NA|TRBJ1-6|NA
TGTGCCAGCAGCTTCTTCCCCCCGGCCTTAGAGTCCTATAATTCACCCCTCCACTTT
CASSFFPPALESYNSPLHF
>TRBV5-6|TRBD1|TRBJ2-7|NA
TGTGCCAGCAGCTCCTCCGGGACAGTCTACGAGCAGTACTTC
CASSSSGTVYEQYF
>TRBV3-1/TRBV3-2|NA|TRBJ1-1|NA
TGTGCCAGCAGCCCTTTGTTACAGGGATCCACTGAAGCTTTCTTT
CASSPLLQGSTEAFF
>TRBV2|NA|TRBJ2-7|NA
TGTGCCAGCAGTATGGGGCGGGTAAACGAGCAGTACTTC
CASSMGRVNEQYF
>TRBV28|NA|TRBJ2-6|NA
TGTGCCAGCAGCCCCGGGAGTCCTGGGGCCAACGTCCTGACTTTC
CASSPGSPGANVLTF
>TRBV6-5|TRBD1|TRBJ2-7|NA
TGTGCCAGCAGTCCAGACAGGGGAAGATACGAGCAGTACTTC
CASSPDRGRYEQYF
>TRBV5-6|NA|TRBJ2-1|NA
TGTGCCAGCAGCTTGCCCATCGTACTCAATGAGCAGTTCTTC
CASSLPIVLNEQFF
>TRBV2|TRBD2|TRBJ2-2|NA
TGTGCCAGCAGCAGTAGGCTAGCGGACGGGGAGCTGTTTTTT
CASSSRLADGELFF
>TRBV6-2/TRBV6-3|TRBD2|TRBJ2-3|NA
TGTGCCAGCAGTTACGGGCGGGAGACAGATACGCAGTATTTT
CASSYGRETDTQYF
>TRBV2|NA|TRBJ1-2|NA
TGTGCCAGCAGTCCCGAAAGGCGGGGTGCGAACTATGGCTACACCTTC
CASSPERRGANYGYTF
>TRBV4-1|TRBD2|TRBJ2-3|NA
TGCGCCAGCAGCCAAGAGGGACTAGCAGAAAATACGCAGTATTTT
CASSQEGLAENTQYF
>TRBV19|TRBD1|TRBJ1-2|NA
TGTGCCAGTAGGGACAGGGGCTCCTATGGCTACACCTTC
CASRDRGSYGYTF
>TRBV20-1|NA|TRBJ1-3|NA
TGCAGTGCTACATCTGGAAACACCATATATTTT
CSATSGNTIYF
>TRBV5-1|NA|TRBJ2-1|NA
TGCGCCAGCAGCTTGGGGGAAACAGAAATAAGTGAGCAGTTCTTC
CASSLGETEISEQFF